The subject of this entry is one TCR beta chain. What it binds is not known. The TCRbeta library was prepared with unique molecular identifiers. TCRdb redid the calling of the PCR reads with MiXCR, one entry per CDR3 protein. The table includes hundreds of thousands of distinct CDR3 sequences, approximately 7.3% detected once. This sample is part of a study of T-cell reconstitution after alpha-beta-depleted transplantation in children. Points from the study as a whole: At around two months after transplant, the alpha-beta T cells were reportedly derived from several hundred expanded clones that came from non-depleted graft cells. There were some patients whose high TCRbeta diversity at day 60 came from surviving recipient T cells and thymic progenitors. From newly produced T cells came most of the T-cell counts and diversity one year after transplant.

The CDR3 consists of 14 residues. V shed 4 bases, J shed 2 bases, and the junction held 1 base outside the gene matches. Germline-derived CDR1 and CDR2 are SNHLY and FYNNEI. The gene calls are TRBV2 and TRBJ2-5, with 10 bases that match TRBD2. The sequencing here drew on peripheral blood, taken 360 days after TCRalphabeta/CD19-depleted stem cell transplant. This TCR came from a female patient aged 2 to 10 who had a stem cell transplant for Fanconi anemia, so the T cells may come from the graft donor. The CDR3 DNA reads TGTGCCAGCAGTGCACTAGCGGGGCAAGAGACCCAGTACTTC. Protein product: CASSALAGQETQYF. Full variable domain (rest looked up from reference TRBV2 and TRBJ2-5): EPEVTQTPSHQVTQMGQEVILRCVPISNHLYFYWYRQILGQKVEFLVSFYNNEISEKSEIFDDQFSVERPDGSNFTLKIRSTKLEDSAMYFCASSALAGQETQYFGPGTRLLVL.